Presented here are 6 T cell receptor beta chains from one specimen sequenced in a study of Graves' ophthalmopathy and Graves' hyperthyroidism. RNA transcripts provided the template for amplifying TCR beta CDR3 regions. RT-PCR was first run with HTBI primers, then multiplex PCR in a second round. TCRdb re-called the multiplex PCR reads with MiXCR, one entry per CDR3 protein. The table has over 500,000 distinct CDR3 sequences, around a fifth seen once. The specimen was peripheral blood. Every receptor here comes from a woman younger than 35 with stable Graves' hyperthyroidism. Some clones in this sample may be carry-over from other donors' samples.

This chain connects TRBV4-3 to TRBJ2-7; 8 bases align to TRBD1. The CDR3 contains 15 residues. CDR1 LGHNA and CDR2 YSLEER come from the germline V gene. J lost 6 bases, V lost 0 bases, and 7 bases had no gene match. In DNA, the CDR3 is TGCGCCAGCAGCCAAGAGGGGCAGGGGGCGTGCGAGCAGTACTTC. It is translated as CASSQEGQGACEQYF.

At least ten counts were recorded for this clonotype. This rearrangement joins TRBV2 to TRBJ2-2; D call uncertain. Between the trimmed V and J ends, which lost 3 bases and 3 bases, there was a span of 8 bases. The CDR3 runs 14 residues. Germline V gives CDR1 SNHLY, CDR2 FYNNEI. CDR3 bases: TGTGCCAGCAGTGACAGGAAGGACACCGGGGAGCTGTTTTTT. Protein: CASSDRKDTGELFF. Filled out from reference TRBV2 and TRBJ2-2, the complete variable domain reads EPEVTQTPSHQVTQMGQEVILRCVPISNHLYFYWYRQILGQKVEFLVSFYNNEISEKSEIFDDQFSVERPDGSNFTLKIRSTKLEDSAMYFCASSDRKDTGELFFGEGSRLTVL.

V is TRBV15 and J is TRBJ1-2, with D hard to call. This CDR3 comprises 14 residues. Germline lookup yields CDR1 LNHNV and CDR2 YYDKDF (reference sequence). V was pared by 3 bases and J by 4 bases, with 12 bases between. The CDR3 protein is CATSRVGTLYGYTF. The CDR3 nucleotides are TGTGCCACCAGCAGGGTCGGAACCCTCTATGGCTACACCTTC.

This clonotype was detected many times. The chain recombines TRBV7-2 with TRBJ2-3; 7 nucleotides align to TRBD2. J gave up 0 bases and V 3 bases, and 9 bases lay outside the gene matches. There are 17 residues in the CDR3. Per the germline V gene, CDR1 is SGHTA and CDR2 is FQGNSA. The CDR3 here is CASSFHPGGTSTDTQYF. In DNA, the CDR3 is TGTGCCAGCAGCTTCCATCCCGGGGGGACCAGCACAGATACGCAGTATTTT.

This clonotype was seen repeatedly, ten times or more. The chain employs TRBV6-5 and TRBJ1-2; D possibly corresponds to TRBD1 (5 bases). The CDR3 consists of 15 residues. The germline gives CDR1 MNHEY, CDR2 SVGAGI. V shed 6 bases and J shed 0 bases, with 14 bases lying between them. Here the CDR3 reads CASRRTGRTNYGYTF. As DNA, the CDR3 is TGTGCCAGCAGAAGAACGGGACGGACTAACTATGGCTACACCTTC.

This clonotype was counted only a few times. This chain joins TRBV7-3 and TRBJ2-7, with D perhaps matching TRBD1 (5 bases). This CDR3 spans 14 amino acids. Germline V CDR1 and CDR2: SGHTA, FQGTGA. Trimming left V 5 bases short and J 7 bases short, with 18 bases between. The CDR3 DNA is TGTGCCAGCAGCCCGACAGACGGGTTGGGAGAGCAGTACTTC. It translates to CASSPTDGLGEQYF.